The text below deals with one T cell receptor (beta chain). V trimming: 0 bases; J trimming: 4 bases; junction bases outside the gene matches: 3. The germline V gene has CDR1 SGHVS and CDR2 FQNEAQ. The length of the CDR3 is 15 residues. This entry comes from a study of tumor-infiltrating lymphocytes in localized non-small cell lung cancer. Generated by immunoSEQ multiplex PCR, the TCRdb table keeps only in-frame clones and is missing some. Counted here are roughly 7,200 clones, about 78% occurring once; the ten biggest clones make up 7% to 9%. Sequencing was done on a sample of lung tumor tissue. The gene calls are TRBV7-8 and TRBJ1-5, with 7 nucleotides matching TRBD1. The receptor was isolated from a human donor with non-small cell lung cancer. Here the CDR3 reads CASSLAGTENQPQHF. DNA for the CDR3: TGTGCCAGCAGCTTAGCCGGGACAGAGAATCAGCCCCAGCATTTT.